This entry lists 18 T cell receptor beta chains sequenced from one sample in a study of vaccination and CD4 T cells after COVID-19. A single record per CDR3 protein comes from TCRdb applying MiXCR to the PCR reads. The sample records 21,000 or so distinct CDR3 sequences, roughly 61% being singletons. The specimen comprised CD4+ T cells from blood, sampled before SARS-CoV-2 vaccination. These receptors were obtained from a human donor who had recovered from COVID-19.

This clonotype turned up a few times. The V call is TRBV28, the J call TRBJ1-5, with D perhaps TRBD1 (6 bases). V was pared by 4 bases and J by 4 bases, with 17 bases between. In germline, CDR1 is MDHEN, CDR2 SYDVKM. The CDR3 contains 16 residues. The CDR3 sequence is CASSWDHRAFNQPQHF. The CDR3 DNA reads TGTGCCAGCAGTTGGGACCACAGGGCATTTAATCAGCCCCAGCATTTT.

The genes are TRBV15 and TRBJ2-3; D gene ambiguous. V lost 3 bases, J lost 0 bases, and 13 bases lay in between. Germline CDR1 is LNHNV and CDR2 is YYDKDF (reference sequence). CDR3 length: 16 amino acids. The CDR3 loop reads CATSRAKFTSTDTQYF. The CDR3 region has the DNA TGTGCCACCAGCAGGGCTAAGTTCACTAGCACAGATACGCAGTATTTT.

The sample holds a few counts of this clonotype. The V gene is TRBV19, the J gene TRBJ1-5; possibly TRBD1 for D (5 bases). The germline V gene has CDR1 LNHDA and CDR2 SQIVND (reference sequence). The V gene lost 7 bases and the J gene lost 2 bases, with 18 bases spanning the gap. This CDR3 is built from 16 residues. CDR3 loop: CASTKSRVGGNQPQHF. The CDR3 DNA sequence: TGTGCCAGTACCAAAAGCAGGGTGGGGGGCAATCAGCCCCAGCATTTT.

The J gene is TRBJ2-2, the V gene TRBV3-1, with D possibly being TRBD2 (6 bases). Germline-derived CDR1 and CDR2 are LGHDT and YNNKEL (reference sequence). This CDR3 has 13 residues. V was shortened by 9 bases and J by 6 bases, with 14 bases between the two germline ends. CDR3 region: CASSGTFAGELFF. The CDR3 nucleotides are TGTGCCAGTTCCGGGACTTTCGCCGGGGAGCTGTTTTTT.

The chain combines TRBV4-2 with TRBJ2-7, with D perhaps matching TRBD1 (8 bases). The germline gives CDR1 LGHNA, CDR2 YNFKEQ. The CDR3 covers 16 residues. V was clipped by 5 bases and J by 1 base, with 18 bases between them. The CDR3 loop is CASSKQGQGGSYEQYF. CDR3 in DNA: TGTGCCAGCAGCAAACAAGGACAGGGAGGGTCCTACGAGCAGTACTTC.

This clonotype was counted only a few times. The V and J genes are TRBV20-1 and TRBJ1-1; D might be TRBD1 (6 bases). Trimming left V 0 bases short and J 6 bases short, with 14 bases between. Germline V gene data show CDR1 as DFQATT and CDR2 as SNEGSKA (reference sequence). The CDR3 sequence is 14 residues long. For the CDR3, the DNA is TGCAGTGCTAGAGATCTGGGGGGGCTCTCTGAAGCTTTCTTT. This translates into CSARDLGGLSEAFF.

The rearrangement uses TRBV2 and TRBJ2-7; no firm D call. The CDR3 contains 12 residues. Looked up from germline, CDR1 is SNHLY and CDR2 is FYNNEI. V was clipped by 6 bases and J by 4 bases, with 10 bases between them. CDR3 sequence (DNA): TGTGCCAGCAGAGCACAATCGTACGAGCAGTACTTC. Amino acid sequence: CASRAQSYEQYF.

This clonotype appeared a few times. J is TRBJ1-5 and V is TRBV21-1; the table gives TRBD1 as D, unverified against the DNA. TRBV21-1 is a pseudogene segment. The CDR3 loop spans 16 amino acids. CDR3 in amino acids: CASSPQGALSNQPQHF. In nucleotides, the CDR3 is TGTGCCAGCAGCCCTCAGGGGGCGCTCTCAAATCAGCCCCAGCATTTT.

The V and J genes are TRBV7-9 and TRBJ2-3; D is perhaps TRBD2 (5 bases). Between the trimmed V and J ends, which lost 1 base and 1 base, there was a span of 6 bases. Looked up from germline, CDR1 is SEHNR and CDR2 is FQNEAQ (reference sequence). This CDR3 region has 14 residues. The CDR3 DNA sequence: TGTGCCAGCAGCTTAGGGCGGGGCACAGATACGCAGTATTTT. Translation gives CASSLGRGTDTQYF.

This clonotype was seen more than once but under ten times. In nucleotides, the CDR3 is TGCAGTGCTAGTCTACGGACCGGCCCCACAGATACGCAGTATTTT. Its translation: CSASLRTGPTDTQYF. The genes are TRBV20-1 and TRBJ2-3, with D unclear. CDR1 is DFQATT and CDR2 is SNEGSKA in the germline V gene (reference sequence). Trimming took off 3 bases at V and 2 bases at J, with 15 bases between the two ends. This CDR3 comprises 15 residues.

The chain has TRBV7-2 and TRBJ2-6, with no clear D. V lost 5 bases, J lost 0 bases, and 14 bases lay in between. The CDR3 runs to 17 residues. CDR1 and CDR2 (germline): SGHTA, FQGNSA. Here the CDR3 DNA reads TGTGCCAGCAGCCCCTTCGTGGCAGCCTCTGGGGCCAACGTCCTGACTTTC. Translated: CASSPFVAASGANVLTF.

The table lists this clonotype with a few counts. The CDR3 DNA reads TGTGCCAGCAGCTTAGCCCCAGACGGGGAGCAGTTCTTC. Translation: CASSLAPDGEQFF. This chain uses TRBV7-8 with TRBJ2-1; D uncertain. Trimming removed 0 bases at V and 10 bases at J, with 10 bases between. CDR1 and CDR2 (germline): SGHVS, FQNEAQ. This CDR3 spans 13 amino acids.

V is TRBV4-1 and J is TRBJ1-5; D is ambiguous. CDR1 MGHRA and CDR2 YSYEKL come from the germline V gene. The CDR3 totals 14 residues. V was trimmed by 4 bases and J by 6 bases, leaving 13 bases between them. The CDR3 DNA reads TGCGCCAGCAGCCGCCAATTGGACCTTCAGCCCCAGCATTTT. Protein sequence: CASSRQLDLQPQHF.

This chain links TRBV21-1 with TRBJ2-7; TRBD2, the table's D call, was not compared with the DNA. TRBV21-1 is assigned pseudogene status. The CDR3 sequence is 20 residues long. The CDR3 loop reads CASSKMWTGGLAGVSYEQYF. The CDR3 coding sequence is TGTGCCAGCAGCAAAATGTGGACAGGGGGACTAGCGGGGGTTTCCTACGAGCAGTACTTC.

This clonotype was detected a few times. The genes are TRBV7-9 and TRBJ1-6; no clear D. Per the germline V gene, CDR1 is SEHNR and CDR2 is FQNEAQ (reference sequence). This CDR3 is 17 amino acids long. V was cut by 2 bases and J by 8 bases, with 19 bases left in between. CDR3 nucleotide sequence: TGTGCCAGCAGCTTATGGTACCACCCGGAGGTGGATTCACCCCTCCACTTT. Protein sequence: CASSLWYHPEVDSPLHF.

The chain couples TRBV20-1 to TRBJ2-7, with 7 bases fitting TRBD2. With V trimmed by 3 bases and J by 1 base, 9 bases remained unmatched. Germline assignment: CDR1 DFQATT and CDR2 SNEGSKA (reference sequence). The CDR3 totals 15 residues. The DNA for the CDR3 is TGCAGTGCTAGGCCGGGGAAGCGGGGTTCCTACGAGCAGTACTTC. It specifies CSARPGKRGSYEQYF.

This chain joins TRBV29-1 and TRBJ2-5; D is uncertain. CDR1 and CDR2 from the germline V gene are SQVTM and ANQGSEA. The V end lost 1 base, the J end lost 5 bases, and 11 bases lay between the germline ends. This CDR3 is 13 amino acids long. This CDR3 is CSVEASTRETQYF. The CDR3 DNA reads as TGCAGCGTTGAAGCGTCTACCCGCGAGACCCAGTACTTC.

This rearrangement joins TRBV6-2 or TRBV6-3 to TRBJ1-2; TRBD1 is a possible D gene (6 bases). Germline V gene sequence: CDR1 MNHEY, CDR2 SVGEGT. There are 15 residues in the CDR3. Trimming cost V 2 bases and J 3 bases, with 13 bases left between them. The DNA of the CDR3 is TGTGCCAGCAGTTACACAACAGGGAACGACTATGGCTACACCTTC. Translating it yields CASSYTTGNDYGYTF.